This entry lists 21 T cell receptor beta chains sequenced from one sample in a study of blood T cell repertoires in COVID-19 (dated by TCRdb to about 2020). Library creation used the immunoSEQ multiplex PCR assay. TCRdb obtained this table from immuneACCESS and retained in-frame rearrangements with V and J assigned. These tables miss some clones; where compared with another copy, unresolved V genes account for less than half of the shortfall, and the remainder is unexplained. The sample data list around 390,000 clones, and more than 75% of these were observed just once. The ten largest clones represent approximately 10% of the sample. The sequencing input was PBMCs or T cells enriched from blood (not recorded which). The receptors here all came from a woman in her fifties or sixties who had recovered from COVID-19.

The chain has TRBV30 and TRBJ1-2, with D perhaps matching TRBD1 (6 bases). Germline CDR1 reads GTSNPN; CDR2 reads SVGIG (reference sequence). CDR3 length equals 12 residues. V lost 2 bases to trimming and J lost 7 bases, with 11 bases between them. The CDR3 sequence is CAWSSTGFGYTF. DNA of the CDR3: TGTGCCTGGAGTTCCACAGGGTTTGGCTACACCTTC.

The chain joins TRBV28 to TRBJ1-5; TRBD1 might be the D (5 bases). This CDR3 contains 12 residues. V lost 6 bases and J lost 6, with 9 bases in between. Per germline, CDR1 MDHEN and CDR2 SYDVKM. The CDR3, as DNA: TGTGCCAGCAGCCAGGGTTCTCAGCCCCAGCATTTT. This codes for CASSQGSQPQHF. Based on the CDR3 plus reference TRBV28 and TRBJ1-5, the full variable domain is DVKVTQSSRYLVKRTGEKVFLECVQDMDHENMFWYRQDPGLGLRLIYFSYDVKMKEKGDIPEGYSVSREKKERFSLILESASTNQTSMYLCASSQGSQPQHFGDGTRLSIL.

The chain carries TRBV7-9 and TRBJ2-7; TRBD2 is a possible D gene (6 bases). V lost 5 bases and J lost 3, with 14 bases in between. The germline V gene has CDR1 SEHNR and CDR2 FQNEAQ (reference sequence). The CDR3 has 14 residues. The CDR3 nucleotides are TGTGCCAGCAGCGTTAGCGGATTAGACTACGAGCAGTACTTC. It specifies CASSVSGLDYEQYF.

This chain links TRBV4-1 with TRBJ1-4, with D possibly TRBD1 on 5 matching bases. The CDR3 consists of 17 residues. The V and J ends lost 5 bases and 2 bases respectively, with 18 bases between them. The V gene's germline CDR1 is MGHRA and CDR2 YSYEKL. The CDR3 sequence: CASSFREGRGTNEKLFF. DNA of the CDR3: TGCGCCAGCAGCTTCCGGGAGGGGCGGGGCACTAATGAAAAACTGTTTTTT.

The chain uses TRBV6-5 and TRBJ1-5; D ambiguous. Germline CDR1 is MNHEY and CDR2 is SVGAGI. This CDR3 region has 15 residues. V lost 4 bases, J lost 2 bases, and 12 bases lay in between. CDR3 in amino acids: CASSSSTFGNQPQHF. In DNA form, the CDR3 reads TGTGCCAGCAGTTCGAGTACTTTTGGCAATCAGCCCCAGCATTTT.

The rearrangement joins TRBV5-1 to TRBJ1-4; the D gene is possibly TRBD1 (6 bases). The CDR3 is made up of 15 amino acids. The V gene lost 0 bases and the J gene lost 5 bases, with 11 bases spanning the gap. Germline V CDR1 and CDR2: SGHRS, YFSETQ. The CDR3 spells CASSLEPGVNEKLFF. The CDR3, as DNA: TGCGCCAGCAGCTTGGAGCCAGGGGTAAATGAAAAACTGTTTTTT. Together with reference TRBV5-1 and TRBJ1-4, the CDR3 gives the full variable domain: KAGVTQTPRYLIKTRGQQVTLSCSPISGHRSVSWYQQTPGQGLQFLFEYFSETQRNKGNFPGRFSGRQFSNSRSEMNVSTLELGDSALYLCASSLEPGVNEKLFFGSGTQLSVL.

The chain carries TRBV2 and TRBJ2-2; possible D gene TRBD2, 5 bases. Trimming left V 5 bases short and J 2 bases short, with 9 bases between. In germline, CDR1 is SNHLY, CDR2 FYNNEI. The CDR3 contains 14 residues. CDR3 bases: TGTGCCAGCAGTAAAAGCGGTAACACCGGGGAGCTGTTTTTT. Translated, it gives CASSKSGNTGELFF.

The rearrangement joins TRBV11-3 to TRBJ2-2; a weak D match, TRBD2 (5 bases). Trimming pared 1 base from V and 4 bases from J, leaving 13 bases between. The CDR3 is 16 amino acids. Germline V lookup: CDR1 SGHNT, CDR2 YENEEA. The DNA for the CDR3 is TGTGCCAGCAGCTTAGCTTCTTCTCGGGGCACCGGGGAGCTGTTTTTT. Its protein product is CASSLASSRGTGELFF.

J is TRBJ2-7 and V is TRBV2, with D possibly TRBD2 on 6 matching bases. Trimming shortened V by 7 bases and J by 3 bases, and 19 bases separated the two germline ends. The CDR3 loop spans 15 amino acids. Germline V gene lookup returns CDR1 SNHLY and CDR2 FYNNEI. The DNA for the CDR3 is TGTGCCAGCAAGGAGGGGTACACCCTGGACTACGAGCAGTACTTC. Its protein is CASKEGYTLDYEQYF.

The chain recombines TRBV10-3 with TRBJ2-7, with a weak D call TRBD1 (5 bases). CDR3 length equals 14 residues. Germline assignment: CDR1 ENHRY and CDR2 SYGVKD. Trimming removed 10 bases at V and 4 bases at J, with 20 bases between. The CDR3 DNA reads as TGTGCCACCGAGGAGCCAGGGATGGCGTACGAGCAGTACTTC. This encodes CATEEPGMAYEQYF.

This clone was counted between two and nine times. This rearrangement joins TRBV7-2 to TRBJ1-1; D unresolved. V lost 1 base to trimming and J lost 0 bases, with 6 bases between them. The germline CDR1 and CDR2 sequences are SGHTA and FQGNSA. This CDR3 has 14 amino acids. For the CDR3, the DNA is TGTGCCAGCAGCTTAGGTGCGATGAACACTGAAGCTTTCTTT. Translating gives CASSLGAMNTEAFF. Filled out from reference TRBV7-2 and TRBJ1-1, the complete variable domain reads GAGVSQSPSNKVTEKGKDVELRCDPISGHTALYWYRQSLGQGLEFLIYFQGNSAPDKSGLPSDRFSAERTGGSVSTLTIQRTQQEDSAVYLCASSLGAMNTEAFFGQGTRLTVV.

CDR3 DNA: TGTGCCAGCAGCTTCACGGAGAATGAGCAGTTCTTC. This encodes CASSFTENEQFF. The genes are TRBV9 and TRBJ2-1, with D hard to call. V lost 4 bases to trimming and J lost 7 bases, with 9 bases between them. Germline lookup yields CDR1 SGDLS and CDR2 YYNGEE. This CDR3 comprises 12 residues. Variable domain in full (rest from reference TRBV9 and TRBJ2-1): DSGVTQTPKHLITATGQRVTLRCSPRSGDLSVYWYQQSLDQGLQFLIQYYNGEERAKGNILERFSAQQFPDLHSELNLSSLELGDSALYFCASSFTENEQFFGPGTRLTVL.

This clone was seen only a few times. This rearrangement joins TRBV28 to TRBJ2-7, with 9 positions matching TRBD1. The CDR3 is 14 residues long. With V trimmed by 5 bases and J by 4 bases, 6 bases remained unmatched. CDR1 and CDR2 (germline): MDHEN, SYDVKM. CDR3 sequence (DNA): TGTGCCAGCAGTACCTCGACAGGGGGTTACGAGCAGTACTTC. This codes for CASSTSTGGYEQYF. The entire variable domain, with the rest obtained from reference TRBV28 and TRBJ2-7, is as follows: DVKVTQSSRYLVKRTGEKVFLECVQDMDHENMFWYRQDPGLGLRLIYFSYDVKMKEKGDIPEGYSVSREKKERFSLILESASTNQTSMYLCASSTSTGGYEQYFGPGTRLTVT.

The CDR3 DNA follows: TGTGCCAGCTCACCCGCGATGAAAATACTGGGAGCTGGCTACACCTTC. As protein: CASSPAMKILGAGYTF. This chain joins TRBV18 and TRBJ1-2; D remains unclear. The CDR3 is 16 residues long. Trimming took off 3 bases at V and 7 bases at J, with 21 bases between the two ends. CDR1 KGHSH and CDR2 LQKENI come from the germline V gene.

This sequence joins TRBV7-9 and TRBJ2-3; tentative D call: TRBD1 (6 bases). This CDR3 has 12 amino acids. Trimming shortened V by 5 bases and J by 14 bases, and 17 bases separated the two germline ends. CDR1 and CDR2 (germline): SEHNR, FQNEAQ (reference sequence). The CDR3 is CASSQGTNPPYF. The CDR3 DNA is TGTGCCAGCAGCCAGGGGACCAACCCACCGTATTTT.

The V call is TRBV29-1, the J call TRBJ1-1, with D unresolved. Trimming took 3 bases from V and 1 from J, leaving 9 bases between them. Germline-derived CDR1 and CDR2 are SQVTM and ANQGSEA. The CDR3 length is 13 residues. The CDR3 here is CSVESHGNTEAFF. The DNA for the CDR3 is TGCAGCGTTGAGTCCCACGGGAACACTGAAGCTTTCTTT.

The chain is built from TRBV7-2 and TRBJ1-1; TRBD1 aligns across 7 bases. CDR1 is SGHTA and CDR2 is FQGNSA in the germline V gene. V trimming: 4 bases; J trimming: 2 bases; junction bases outside the gene matches: 4. The CDR3 is 14 residues long. This CDR3 reads CASSSGQPNTEAFF. Written as DNA, the CDR3 is TGTGCCAGCAGCTCGGGACAGCCAAACACTGAAGCTTTCTTT.

The chain combines TRBV6-5 with TRBJ2-1; 8 positions agree with TRBD2. The CDR3 sequence is 16 residues long. Germline CDR1 MNHEY, CDR2 SVGAGI. V lost 4 bases and J lost 7; bases outside the gene matches: 12. CDR3: CASSSPSGPQSNEQFF. CDR3 sequence (DNA): TGTGCCAGCAGTTCACCTAGCGGGCCCCAAAGTAATGAGCAGTTCTTC.

This clone was seen a single time. The chain employs TRBV5-6 and TRBJ2-7, with TRBD1 matching 11 bases. V shed 4 bases and J 5 bases; nucleotides not matched to a gene: 8. The CDR3 runs to 15 residues. Germline lookup yields CDR1 SGHDT and CDR2 YYEEEE. The CDR3 region has the DNA TGTGCCAGCAGCCCAACGGGACAGGGGGTCCACGAGCAGTACTTC. This sequence encodes CASSPTGQGVHEQYF.

This clone has only one observation. The chain is built from TRBV7-2 and TRBJ2-7; 13 positions agree with TRBD2. From germline, CDR1 is SGHTA and CDR2 FQGNSA. With 5 bases clipped from V and 7 bases from J, the junction kept 8 bases outside the gene matches. The CDR3 length is 15 residues. This CDR3 reads CASSPGLAGVREQYF. The CDR3 nucleotides are TGTGCCAGCAGCCCCGGACTAGCGGGGGTGCGGGAGCAGTACTTC.

This clone was counted once. The chain is built from TRBV24-1 and TRBJ1-1; no clear D. Trimming took 3 bases from V and 1 from J, leaving 5 bases between them. The CDR3 consists of 13 residues. Germline CDR1 reads KGHDR; CDR2 reads SFDVKD. The CDR3 sequence is CATSDVQNTEAFF. The CDR3 DNA reads as TGTGCCACCAGTGATGTACAGAACACTGAAGCTTTCTTT.